A selection of T cell receptor beta chains follows, all from one sample in a study of technical replicates of blood from a few donors. Produced via immunoSEQ multiplex PCR; TCRdb's table is partial and in-frame only. There are about 84,000 clones in the sample; approximately 97% occur only once, and more than 0.15% lies in the top ten. The sample consisted of T cells isolated from PBMCs. Every receptor here comes from a human donor in good health. The CDR3 runs from the conserved cysteine through the conserved F or W. The D gene is left open where the match is weak. Some rows mark clone size as missing; the rest say once, few, many or name a class of expanded clone.

d_gene: -; j_gene: TRBJ1-1; abundance: -; v_gene: TRBV27; CDR3nt: TGTGCCAGCAGTTTACGGGAACGGGGGAAAGCTTTCTTT; CDR3aa: CASSLRERGKAFF
d_gene: -; j_gene: TRBJ2-7; abundance: -; v_gene: TRBV6-5; CDR3nt: TGTGCCAGCAGACTCCTACTGTCGGGGGGCGAAGGATACTTC; CDR3aa: CASRLLLSGGEGYF
d_gene: -; j_gene: TRBJ2-7; abundance: -; v_gene: TRBV27; CDR3nt: TGTGCCAGCAAAGGGGACAATCCCTACCACGAGCAGTACTTC; CDR3aa: CASKGDNPYHEQYF
d_gene: -; j_gene: TRBJ2-7; abundance: -; v_gene: TRBV9; CDR3nt: TGTGCCAGCAGTACCTCCGGGGACGAGCAGTACTTC; CDR3aa: CASSTSGDEQYF
d_gene: -; j_gene: TRBJ2-7; abundance: -; v_gene: TRBV7-9; CDR3nt: TGTGCCAGCAGCTTCACGGAGGGCGAGCAGTACTTC; CDR3aa: CASSFTEGEQYF
d_gene: -; j_gene: TRBJ2-7; abundance: once; v_gene: TRBV9; CDR3nt: TGTGCCAGCAGCGTAGGGCTAGGCCACGAGCAGTACTTC; CDR3aa: CASSVGLGHEQYF
d_gene: TRBD1; j_gene: TRBJ1-1; abundance: -; v_gene: TRBV11-2; CDR3nt: TGTGCCAGCAGCACGGACAGGGGTGACACTGAAGCTTTCTTT; CDR3aa: CASSTDRGDTEAFF
d_gene: -; j_gene: TRBJ2-3; abundance: -; v_gene: TRBV27; CDR3nt: TGTGCCAGCAGTTTAGGCCCTGATACGCAGTATTTT; CDR3aa: CASSLGPDTQYF
d_gene: TRBD1; j_gene: TRBJ2-1; abundance: -; v_gene: TRBV7-9; CDR3nt: TGTGCCAGCAGCTGGGTCGGCAGGGGGTCCTACAATGAGCAGTTCTTC; CDR3aa: CASSWVGRGSYNEQFF
d_gene: -; j_gene: TRBJ2-1; abundance: once; v_gene: TRBV13; CDR3nt: TGTGCCAGCAGCTCGACAGATGACTCCTACAATGAGCAGTTCTTC; CDR3aa: CASSSTDDSYNEQFF
d_gene: -; j_gene: TRBJ2-7; abundance: -; v_gene: TRBV6-1; CDR3nt: TGTGCCAGCCGCCGGCAGGGCGAGCAGTACTTC; CDR3aa: CASRRQGEQYF
d_gene: TRBD1; j_gene: TRBJ2-7; abundance: -; v_gene: TRBV28; CDR3nt: TGTGCCAGCAGGCGACTCGACAGGGAAGAGCAGTACTTC; CDR3aa: CASRRLDREEQYF
d_gene: -; j_gene: TRBJ1-5; abundance: -; v_gene: TRBV12-5; CDR3nt: TGTGCTAGTGGTTTGGTACACCGGGGGGGGCTTACTGGGAGCAATCAGCCCCAGCATTTT; CDR3aa: CASGLVHRGGLTGSNQPQHF
d_gene: TRBD1; j_gene: TRBJ1-1; abundance: -; v_gene: TRBV25-1; CDR3nt: TGTGCCAGCGCCCTAACAGGGGACACTGAAGCTTTCTTT; CDR3aa: CASALTGDTEAFF
d_gene: TRBD1; j_gene: TRBJ2-5; abundance: -; v_gene: TRBV25-1; CDR3nt: TGTGCCAGCAGTGACTGGGACAGGGGGTTGGCGAAAGACACCCAGTACTTC; CDR3aa: CASSDWDRGLAKDTQYF
d_gene: TRBD1; j_gene: TRBJ2-2; abundance: -; v_gene: TRBV28; CDR3nt: TGTGCCAGCAGCTCAACAGGGGCAACGAACACCGGGGAGCTGTTTTTT; CDR3aa: CASSSTGATNTGELFF
d_gene: TRBD1; j_gene: TRBJ1-1; abundance: -; v_gene: TRBV19; CDR3nt: TGTGCCAGTAGTATGAGGGGCCAGGGGGAAGCTGAAGCTTTCTTT; CDR3aa: CASSMRGQGEAEAFF
d_gene: TRBD2; j_gene: TRBJ2-1; abundance: -; v_gene: TRBV5-1; CDR3nt: TGCGCCAGCAGCTTGGTAGCGGGGGCCGACAATGAGCAGTTCTTC; CDR3aa: CASSLVAGADNEQFF
d_gene: TRBD1; j_gene: TRBJ2-5; abundance: -; v_gene: TRBV25-1; CDR3nt: TGTGCCAGCAGCTCTCGACAGGGGGCGAGGGAGACCCAGTACTTC; CDR3aa: CASSSRQGARETQYF
d_gene: TRBD1; j_gene: TRBJ1-5; abundance: -; v_gene: TRBV10-1; CDR3nt: TGCGCCCGCCACCTGGGACAGGGCATTTGGTATCAGCCCCAGCATTTT; CDR3aa: CARHLGQGIWYQPQHF
d_gene: TRBD1; j_gene: TRBJ1-6; abundance: once; v_gene: TRBV30; CDR3nt: TGTGCCTGGATGCAGGGGGCTCTTAATTCACCCCTCCACTTT; CDR3aa: CAWMQGALNSPLHF
d_gene: -; j_gene: TRBJ2-1; abundance: -; v_gene: TRBV18; CDR3nt: TGTGCCAGCTCACCGCCGGAGGGGGCCAAGAATGAGCAGTTCTTC; CDR3aa: CASSPPEGAKNEQFF
d_gene: TRBD1; j_gene: TRBJ1-1; abundance: -; v_gene: TRBV7-9; CDR3nt: TGTGCCAGCAGCTTAGGGGACAGCTCCACTGAAGCTTTCTTT; CDR3aa: CASSLGDSSTEAFF
d_gene: -; j_gene: TRBJ2-7; abundance: -; v_gene: TRBV27; CDR3nt: TGTGCCAGCAGCTTTGGGAGAGGATACGAGCAGTACTTC; CDR3aa: CASSFGRGYEQYF
d_gene: TRBD2; j_gene: TRBJ2-4; abundance: few; v_gene: TRBV7-9; CDR3nt: TGTGCCAGCTCACTAACCGGGGGGGCCGTCAAAAACATTCAGTACTTC; CDR3aa: CASSLTGGAVKNIQYF
d_gene: TRBD1; j_gene: TRBJ2-1; abundance: -; v_gene: TRBV7-8; CDR3nt: TGTGCCAGCAGCCGACTGGACAGGGTGGGCAATGAGCAGTTCTTC; CDR3aa: CASSRLDRVGNEQFF
d_gene: TRBD1; j_gene: TRBJ1-2; abundance: -; v_gene: TRBV11-3; CDR3nt: TGTGCCAGTTCGGACAGGGATTACTATGGCTACACCTTC; CDR3aa: CASSDRDYYGYTF
d_gene: TRBD2; j_gene: TRBJ2-7; abundance: -; v_gene: TRBV27; CDR3nt: TGTGCCAGCAGAGGAGTAGGGCTAGCGGGAGGGCCTTTCGAGCAGTACTTC; CDR3aa: CASRGVGLAGGPFEQYF
d_gene: -; j_gene: TRBJ2-7; abundance: once; v_gene: TRBV12-5; CDR3nt: TGTGCTAGTGGTTTACGGGGCGAGCAGTACTTC; CDR3aa: CASGLRGEQYF
d_gene: -; j_gene: TRBJ1-6; abundance: -; v_gene: TRBV2; CDR3nt: TGTGCCAGCAGTCCGGACAGAAGCTCCTATAATTCACCCCTCCACTTT; CDR3aa: CASSPDRSSYNSPLHF
d_gene: TRBD1; j_gene: TRBJ2-1; abundance: -; v_gene: TRBV30; CDR3nt: TGTGCCTGGAGCGACGACAGGGTTGGAGAGCAGTTCTTC; CDR3aa: CAWSDDRVGEQFF
d_gene: TRBD2; j_gene: TRBJ2-3; abundance: -; v_gene: TRBV9; CDR3nt: TGTGCCAGCAGCGTAGGGGGGACTAGCCGGGATACGCAGTATTTT; CDR3aa: CASSVGGTSRDTQYF
d_gene: -; j_gene: TRBJ1-1; abundance: -; v_gene: TRBV5-1; CDR3nt: TGCGCCAGCAGCCATGACAGGAGAAACACTGAAGCTTTCTTT; CDR3aa: CASSHDRRNTEAFF
d_gene: -; j_gene: TRBJ2-7; abundance: -; v_gene: TRBV4-1; CDR3nt: TGCGCCAGCAGCCACAGGGGTGCCTACGAGCAGTACTTC; CDR3aa: CASSHRGAYEQYF